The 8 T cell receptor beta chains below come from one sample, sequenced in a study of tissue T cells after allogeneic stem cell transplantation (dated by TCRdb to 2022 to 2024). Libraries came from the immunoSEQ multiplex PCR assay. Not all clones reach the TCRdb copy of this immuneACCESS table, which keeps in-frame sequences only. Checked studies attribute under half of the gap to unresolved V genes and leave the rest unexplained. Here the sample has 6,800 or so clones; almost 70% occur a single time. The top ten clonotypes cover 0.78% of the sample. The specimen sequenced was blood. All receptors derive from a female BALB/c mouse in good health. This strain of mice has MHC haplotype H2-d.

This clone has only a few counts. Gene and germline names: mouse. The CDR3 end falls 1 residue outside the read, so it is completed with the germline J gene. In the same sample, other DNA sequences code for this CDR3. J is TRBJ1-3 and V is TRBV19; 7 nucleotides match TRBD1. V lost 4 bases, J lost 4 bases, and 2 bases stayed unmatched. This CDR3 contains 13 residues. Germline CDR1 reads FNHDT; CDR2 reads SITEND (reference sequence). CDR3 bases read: TGTGCCAGCAGTCCCAGGGGGGGAAATACGCTCTAT. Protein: CASSPRGGNTLY. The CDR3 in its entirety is CASSPRGGNTLYF.

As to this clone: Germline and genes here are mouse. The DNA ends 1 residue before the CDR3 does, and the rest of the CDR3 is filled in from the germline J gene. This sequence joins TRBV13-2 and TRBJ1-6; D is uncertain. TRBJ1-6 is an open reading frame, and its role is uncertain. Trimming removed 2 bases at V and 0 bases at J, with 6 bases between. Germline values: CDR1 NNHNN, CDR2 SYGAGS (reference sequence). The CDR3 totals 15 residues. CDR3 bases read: TGTGCCAGCGGTGAGGGCCATTCCTATAATTCGCCCCTCTAC. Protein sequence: CASGEGHSYNSPLY. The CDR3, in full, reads CASGEGHSYNSPLYF.

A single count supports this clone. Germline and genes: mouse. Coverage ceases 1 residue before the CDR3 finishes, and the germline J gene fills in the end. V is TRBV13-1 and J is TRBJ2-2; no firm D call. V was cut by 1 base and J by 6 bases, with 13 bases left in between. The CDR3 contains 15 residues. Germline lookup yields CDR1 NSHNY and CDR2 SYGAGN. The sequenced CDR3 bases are TGTGCCAGCAGTGATTACGAACGGGCGGCCGGGCAGCTCTAC. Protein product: CASSDYERAAGQLY. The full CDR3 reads CASSDYERAAGQLYF.

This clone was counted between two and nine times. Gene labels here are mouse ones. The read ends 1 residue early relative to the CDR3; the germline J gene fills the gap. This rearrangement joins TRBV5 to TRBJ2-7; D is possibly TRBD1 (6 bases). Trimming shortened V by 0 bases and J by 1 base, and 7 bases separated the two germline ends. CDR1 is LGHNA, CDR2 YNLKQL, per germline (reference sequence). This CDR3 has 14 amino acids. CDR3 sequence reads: CASSQEGQSYEQYF. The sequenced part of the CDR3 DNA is TGTGCCAGCAGCCAAGAGGGACAATCCTATGAACAGTAC.

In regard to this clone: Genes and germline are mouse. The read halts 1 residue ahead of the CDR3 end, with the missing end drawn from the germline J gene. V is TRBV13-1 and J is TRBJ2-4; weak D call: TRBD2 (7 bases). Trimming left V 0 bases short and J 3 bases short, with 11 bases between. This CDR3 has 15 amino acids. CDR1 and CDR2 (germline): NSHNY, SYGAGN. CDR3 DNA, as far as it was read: TGTGCCAGCAGTGATGCTGGGGGCAGGCAAAACACCTTGTAC. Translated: CASSDAGGRQNTLY. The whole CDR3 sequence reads CASSDAGGRQNTLYF.

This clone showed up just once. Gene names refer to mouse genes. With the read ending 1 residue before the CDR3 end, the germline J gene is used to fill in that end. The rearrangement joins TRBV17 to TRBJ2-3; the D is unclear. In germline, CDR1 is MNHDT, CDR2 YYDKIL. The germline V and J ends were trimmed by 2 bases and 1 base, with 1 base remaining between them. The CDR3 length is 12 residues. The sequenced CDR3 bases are TGTGCTAGCAGTAGACGTGCAGAAACGCTGTAT. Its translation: CASSRRAETLY. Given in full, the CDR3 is CASSRRAETLYF.

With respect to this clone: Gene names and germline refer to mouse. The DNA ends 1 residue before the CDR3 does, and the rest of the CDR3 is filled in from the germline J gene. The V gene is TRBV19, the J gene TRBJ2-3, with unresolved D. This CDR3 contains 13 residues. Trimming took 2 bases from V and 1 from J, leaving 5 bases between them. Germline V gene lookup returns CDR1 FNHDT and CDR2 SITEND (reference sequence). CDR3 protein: CASSIGGAETLYF. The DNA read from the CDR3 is TGTGCCAGCAGTATCGGTGGTGCAGAAACGCTGTAT.

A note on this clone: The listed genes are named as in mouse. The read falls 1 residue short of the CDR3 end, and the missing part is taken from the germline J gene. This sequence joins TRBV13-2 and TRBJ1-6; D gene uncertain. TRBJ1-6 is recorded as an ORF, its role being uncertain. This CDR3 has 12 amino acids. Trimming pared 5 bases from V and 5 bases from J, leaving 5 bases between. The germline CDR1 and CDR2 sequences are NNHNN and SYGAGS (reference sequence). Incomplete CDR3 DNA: TGTGCCAGCGGGATAGATAATTCGCCCCTCTAC. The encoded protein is CASGIDNSPLY. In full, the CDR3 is CASGIDNSPLYF.